The clone carrying this T cell receptor (beta chain) was recorded once. The antigen is unknown. Free of recent acute infections or vaccinations, the donors were healthy HIV-negative adults. Donors were Caucasian adults residing in Nashville, Tennessee, USA. The data were taken from a study of shared clonotypes between healthy human individuals. Findings of the study overall: All-four-donor shared clonotypes had higher generation probabilities than non-shared clonotypes did.

Germline assignment: CDR1 LNHDA and CDR2 SQIVND (reference sequence). V shed 9 bases and J 6 bases; nucleotides not matched to a gene: 11. The CDR3 loop spans 13 amino acids. Clones were sequenced by immunoSEQ multiplex PCR, and TCRdb holds only the in-frame ones, with some missing. Of approximately 2.4 million clones listed, approximately 96% were seen once; the top ten hold around 0.13%. This clonotype originated in a man aged 18 to 29 in good health. The chain links TRBV19 to TRBJ2-7; 7 positions match TRBD1. The sequencing input was naive CD4+ T cells sorted from blood. Stated subset: CD45RA+ positively selected. CDR3: CASRRTGGFEQYF. CDR3 DNA: TGTGCCAGCCGACGGACAGGAGGCTTCGAGCAGTACTTC.